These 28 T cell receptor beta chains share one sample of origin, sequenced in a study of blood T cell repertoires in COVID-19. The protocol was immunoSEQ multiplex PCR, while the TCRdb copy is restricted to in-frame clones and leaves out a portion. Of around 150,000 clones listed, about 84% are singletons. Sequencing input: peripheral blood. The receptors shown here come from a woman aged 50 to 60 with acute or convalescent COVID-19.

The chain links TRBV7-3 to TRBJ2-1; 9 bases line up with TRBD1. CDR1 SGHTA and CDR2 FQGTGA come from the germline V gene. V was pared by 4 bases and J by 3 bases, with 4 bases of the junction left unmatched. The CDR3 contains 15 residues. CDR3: CASSSTGQGYNEQFF. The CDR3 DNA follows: TGTGCCAGCAGCTCTACGGGACAGGGCTACAATGAGCAGTTCTTC.

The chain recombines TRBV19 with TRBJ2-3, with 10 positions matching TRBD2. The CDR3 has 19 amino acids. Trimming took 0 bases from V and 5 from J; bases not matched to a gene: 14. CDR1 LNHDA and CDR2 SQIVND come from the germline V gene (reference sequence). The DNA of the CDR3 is TGTGCCAGTAGTATAGATCGAGCGGGGGGGCCTCGTCCCAAAGATACGCAGTATTTT. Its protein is CASSIDRAGGPRPKDTQYF.

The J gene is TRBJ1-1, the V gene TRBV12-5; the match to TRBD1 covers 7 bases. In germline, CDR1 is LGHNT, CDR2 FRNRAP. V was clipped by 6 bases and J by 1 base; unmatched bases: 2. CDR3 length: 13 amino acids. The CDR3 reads CASGNRGNTEAFF. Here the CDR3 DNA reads TGTGCTAGTGGCAACAGGGGGAACACTGAAGCTTTCTTT.

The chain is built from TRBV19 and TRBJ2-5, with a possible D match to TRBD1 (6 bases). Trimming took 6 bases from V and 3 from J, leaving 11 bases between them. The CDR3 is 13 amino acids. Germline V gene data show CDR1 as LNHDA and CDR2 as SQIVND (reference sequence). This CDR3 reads CASRTQGEETQYF. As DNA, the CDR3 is TGTGCCAGTAGAACACAGGGAGAAGAGACCCAGTACTTC.

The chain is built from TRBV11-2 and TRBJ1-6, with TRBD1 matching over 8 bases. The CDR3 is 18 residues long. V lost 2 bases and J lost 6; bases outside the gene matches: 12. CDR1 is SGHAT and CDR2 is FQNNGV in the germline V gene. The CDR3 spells CASSLFMRIGQGNSPLHF. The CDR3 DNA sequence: TGTGCCAGCAGCTTATTTATGCGCATAGGACAGGGTAATTCACCCCTCCACTTT.

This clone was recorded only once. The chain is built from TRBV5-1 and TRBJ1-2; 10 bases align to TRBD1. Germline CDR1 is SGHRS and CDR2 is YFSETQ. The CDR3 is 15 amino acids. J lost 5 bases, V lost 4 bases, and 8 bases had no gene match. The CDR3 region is CASSPTTGGRYGYTF. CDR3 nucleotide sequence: TGCGCCAGCAGCCCCACGACAGGGGGCCGTTATGGCTACACCTTC.

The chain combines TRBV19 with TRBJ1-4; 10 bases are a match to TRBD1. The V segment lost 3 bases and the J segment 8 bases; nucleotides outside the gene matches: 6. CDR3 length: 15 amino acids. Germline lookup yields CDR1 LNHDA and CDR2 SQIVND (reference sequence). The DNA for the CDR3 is TGTGCCAGTAGTATGTCACCGGGACAGGGGGAAAAACTGTTTTTT. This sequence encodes CASSMSPGQGEKLFF.

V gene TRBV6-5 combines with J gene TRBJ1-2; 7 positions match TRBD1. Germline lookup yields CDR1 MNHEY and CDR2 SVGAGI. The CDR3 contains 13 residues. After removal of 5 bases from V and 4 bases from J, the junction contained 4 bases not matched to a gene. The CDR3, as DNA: TGTGCCAGCAGTAATAGGGACAGCTATGGCTACACCTTC. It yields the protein CASSNRDSYGYTF.

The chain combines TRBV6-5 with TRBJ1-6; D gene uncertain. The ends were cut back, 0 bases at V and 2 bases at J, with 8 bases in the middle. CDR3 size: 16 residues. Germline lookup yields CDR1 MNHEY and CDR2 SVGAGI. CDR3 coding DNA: TGTGCCAGCAGTTACTCGATAACACCCTATAATTCACCCCTCCACTTT. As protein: CASSYSITPYNSPLHF.

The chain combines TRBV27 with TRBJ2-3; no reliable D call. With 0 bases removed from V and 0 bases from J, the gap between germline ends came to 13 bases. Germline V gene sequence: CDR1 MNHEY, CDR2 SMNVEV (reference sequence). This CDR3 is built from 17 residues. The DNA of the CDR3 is TGTGCCAGCAGTTTATCTGGCAGGATTACTAGCACAGATACGCAGTATTTT. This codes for CASSLSGRITSTDTQYF.

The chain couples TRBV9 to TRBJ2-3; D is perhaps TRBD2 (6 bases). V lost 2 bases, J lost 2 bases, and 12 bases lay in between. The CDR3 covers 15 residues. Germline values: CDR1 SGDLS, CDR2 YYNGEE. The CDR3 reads CASSVVSGSTDTQYF. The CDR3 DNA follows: TGTGCCAGCAGCGTCGTTAGCGGATCCACAGATACGCAGTATTTT. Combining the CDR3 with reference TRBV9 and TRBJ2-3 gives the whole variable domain DSGVTQTPKHLITATGQRVTLRCSPRSGDLSVYWYQQSLDQGLQFLIQYYNGEERAKGNILERFSAQQFPDLHSELNLSSLELGDSALYFCASSVVSGSTDTQYFGPGTRLTVL.

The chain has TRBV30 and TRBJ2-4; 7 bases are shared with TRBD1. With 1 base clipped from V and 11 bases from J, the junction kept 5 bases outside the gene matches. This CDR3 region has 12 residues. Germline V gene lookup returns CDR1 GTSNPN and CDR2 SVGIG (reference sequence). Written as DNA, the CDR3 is TGTGCCTGGAGTGAAGACAGGGAAGTTCAGTACTTC. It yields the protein CAWSEDREVQYF.

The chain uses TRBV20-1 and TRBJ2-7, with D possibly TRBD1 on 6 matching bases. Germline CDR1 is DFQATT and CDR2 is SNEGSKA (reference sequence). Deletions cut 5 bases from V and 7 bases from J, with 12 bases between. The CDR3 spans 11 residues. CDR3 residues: CSAFDRNEQYF. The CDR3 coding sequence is TGCAGTGCTTTTGACAGGAATGAGCAGTACTTC.

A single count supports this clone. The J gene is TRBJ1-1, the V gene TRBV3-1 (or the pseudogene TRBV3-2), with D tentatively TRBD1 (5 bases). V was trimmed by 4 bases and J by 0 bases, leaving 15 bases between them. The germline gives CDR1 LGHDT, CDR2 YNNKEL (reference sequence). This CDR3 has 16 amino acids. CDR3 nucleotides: TGTGCCAGCAGCCCGAGCTCAGGGAATTTGAACACTGAAGCTTTCTTT. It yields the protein CASSPSSGNLNTEAFF.

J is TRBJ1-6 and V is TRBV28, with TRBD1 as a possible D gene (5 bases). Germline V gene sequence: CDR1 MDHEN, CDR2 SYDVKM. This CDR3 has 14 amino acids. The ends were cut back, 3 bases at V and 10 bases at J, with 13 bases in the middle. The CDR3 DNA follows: TGTGCCAGCAGTTTTTCCGGGGGGGGGTCACCCCTCCACTTT. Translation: CASSFSGGGSPLHF.

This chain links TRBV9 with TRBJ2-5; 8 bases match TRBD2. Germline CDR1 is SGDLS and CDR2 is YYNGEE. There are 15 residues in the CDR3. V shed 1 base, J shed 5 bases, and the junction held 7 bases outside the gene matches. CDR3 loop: CASSVKGLAWETQYF. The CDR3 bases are TGTGCCAGCAGCGTAAAAGGACTAGCTTGGGAGACCCAGTACTTC.

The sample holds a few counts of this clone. The CDR3 spells CSARGLHRAGELFF. CDR3 DNA: TGCAGTGCTCGTGGACTACACCGGGCCGGGGAGCTGTTTTTT. The chain carries TRBV20-1 and TRBJ2-2, with D possibly matching TRBD2 (6 bases). CDR3 length equals 14 residues. Germline lookup yields CDR1 DFQATT and CDR2 SNEGSKA (reference sequence). Trimming removed 5 bases at V and 6 bases at J, with 16 bases between.

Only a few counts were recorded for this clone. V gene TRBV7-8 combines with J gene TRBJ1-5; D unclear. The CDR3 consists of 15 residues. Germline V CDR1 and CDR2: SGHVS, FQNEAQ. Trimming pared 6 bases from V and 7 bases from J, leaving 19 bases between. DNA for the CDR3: TGTGCCAGCAGTAATGGGGAGTTCGATAGGCAGCCCCAGCATTTT. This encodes CASSNGEFDRQPQHF.

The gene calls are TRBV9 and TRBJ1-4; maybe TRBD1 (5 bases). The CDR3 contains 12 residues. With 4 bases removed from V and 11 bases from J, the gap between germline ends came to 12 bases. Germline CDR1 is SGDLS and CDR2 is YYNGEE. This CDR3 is CASSPQGGKLFF. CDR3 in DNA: TGTGCCAGCAGCCCGCAGGGAGGGAAACTGTTTTTT.

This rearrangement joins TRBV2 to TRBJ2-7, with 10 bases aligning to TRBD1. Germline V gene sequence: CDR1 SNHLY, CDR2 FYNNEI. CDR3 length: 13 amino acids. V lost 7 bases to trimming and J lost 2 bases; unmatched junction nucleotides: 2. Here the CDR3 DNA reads TGTGCCAGCACCGGGACAGGGGCCTACGAGCAGTACTTC. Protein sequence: CASTGTGAYEQYF.

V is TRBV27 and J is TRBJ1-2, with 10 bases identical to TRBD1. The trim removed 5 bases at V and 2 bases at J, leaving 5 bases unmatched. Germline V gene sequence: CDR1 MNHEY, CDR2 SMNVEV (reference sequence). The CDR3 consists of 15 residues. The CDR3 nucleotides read TGTGCCAGCAGTCGACTGGGACAGGGGAACTATGGCTACACCTTC. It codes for CASSRLGQGNYGYTF.

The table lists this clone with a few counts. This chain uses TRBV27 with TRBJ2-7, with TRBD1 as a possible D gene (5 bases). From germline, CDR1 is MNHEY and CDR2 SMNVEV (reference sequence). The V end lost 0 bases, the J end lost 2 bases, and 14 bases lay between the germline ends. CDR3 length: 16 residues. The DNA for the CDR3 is TGTGCCAGCAGTTTATCTTTGAGACAGAGGACCTACGAGCAGTACTTC. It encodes CASSLSLRQRTYEQYF.

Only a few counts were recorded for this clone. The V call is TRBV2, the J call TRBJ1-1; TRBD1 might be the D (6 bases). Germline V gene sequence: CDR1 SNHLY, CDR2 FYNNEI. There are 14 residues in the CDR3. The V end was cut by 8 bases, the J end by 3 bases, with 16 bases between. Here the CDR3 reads CASVEPGADTEAFF. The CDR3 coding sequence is TGTGCCAGCGTGGAGCCAGGGGCGGACACTGAAGCTTTCTTT.

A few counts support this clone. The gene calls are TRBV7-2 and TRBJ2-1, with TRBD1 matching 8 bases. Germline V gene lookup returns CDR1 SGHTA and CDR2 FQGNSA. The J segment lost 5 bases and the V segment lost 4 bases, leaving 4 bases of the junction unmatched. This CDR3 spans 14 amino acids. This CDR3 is CASSSRQGNNEQFF. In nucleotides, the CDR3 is TGTGCCAGCAGCTCCCGACAGGGGAACAATGAGCAGTTCTTC.

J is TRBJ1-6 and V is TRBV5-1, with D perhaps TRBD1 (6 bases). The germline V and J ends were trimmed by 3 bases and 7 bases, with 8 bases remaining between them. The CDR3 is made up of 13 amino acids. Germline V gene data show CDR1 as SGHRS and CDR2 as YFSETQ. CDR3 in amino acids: CASSSTGNSPLHF. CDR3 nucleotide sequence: TGCGCCAGCAGCTCAACAGGGAATTCACCCCTCCACTTT.

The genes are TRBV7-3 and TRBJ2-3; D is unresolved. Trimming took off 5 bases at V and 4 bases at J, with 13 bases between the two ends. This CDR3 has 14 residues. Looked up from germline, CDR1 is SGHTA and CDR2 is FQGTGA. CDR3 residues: CASSPNSLADTQYF. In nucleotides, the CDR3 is TGTGCCAGCAGCCCAAACAGCTTAGCAGATACGCAGTATTTT. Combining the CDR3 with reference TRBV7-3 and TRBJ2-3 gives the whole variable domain GAGVSQTPSNKVTEKGKYVELRCDPISGHTALYWYRQSLGQGPEFLIYFQGTGAADDSGLPNDRFFAVRPEGSVSTLKIQRTERGDSAVYLCASSPNSLADTQYFGPGTRLTVL.

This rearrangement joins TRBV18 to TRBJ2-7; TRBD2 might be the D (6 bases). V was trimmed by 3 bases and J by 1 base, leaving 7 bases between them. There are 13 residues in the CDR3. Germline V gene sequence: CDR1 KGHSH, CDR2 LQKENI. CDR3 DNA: TGTGCCAGCTCACCCGGGACTTCCTACGAGCAGTACTTC. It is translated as CASSPGTSYEQYF.

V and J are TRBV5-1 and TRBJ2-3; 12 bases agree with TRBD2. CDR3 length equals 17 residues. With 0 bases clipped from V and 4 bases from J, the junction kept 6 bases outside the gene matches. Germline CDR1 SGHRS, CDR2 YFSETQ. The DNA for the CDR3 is TGCGCCAGCAGCTTGGTGCCTAGCGGGGGGGGCGCAGATACGCAGTATTTT. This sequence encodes CASSLVPSGGGADTQYF.